The sequence of this T cell receptor beta chain was determined in a study of molecular identifiers for immune sequencing clone quantification. The study's findings and limits: Because of identical TCR molecules sharing a barcode, sizes of highly expanded clones could be underestimated.

This clonotype has only a few counts. Antigen: not known. Construction of naive CD8 libraries employed about 19,000 to 1,000,000 sorted cells together with 10%, 30% or 50% RNA. Germline V gene lookup returns CDR1 LNHDA and CDR2 SQIVND (reference sequence). With 4 bases clipped from V and 2 bases from J, the junction kept 5 bases outside the gene matches. The CDR3 length is 14 residues. Bulk TCR libraries used previously described methods and listed TCR primers. MiXCR was run by TCRdb on the PCR reads, yielding one entry per CDR3 protein. The table has under 600,000 distinct CDR3 sequences, roughly 23% seen once; the top ten hold under 0.85%.

The sample comprised naive CD8+ T cells from blood, with Jurkat cell RNA spiked in. The subset here: FACS-sorted CD8+CD4-CCR7+CD45RA+ naive T cells. This TCR came from a human donor in good health. Some libraries in this study had Jurkat cell RNA spiked in. V and J are TRBV19 and TRBJ2-7; the match to TRBD1 covers 7 bases. The DNA for the CDR3 is TGTGCCAGTAGTAACGGACAGGAAACCTACGAGCAGTACTTC. Translated: CASSNGQETYEQYF.